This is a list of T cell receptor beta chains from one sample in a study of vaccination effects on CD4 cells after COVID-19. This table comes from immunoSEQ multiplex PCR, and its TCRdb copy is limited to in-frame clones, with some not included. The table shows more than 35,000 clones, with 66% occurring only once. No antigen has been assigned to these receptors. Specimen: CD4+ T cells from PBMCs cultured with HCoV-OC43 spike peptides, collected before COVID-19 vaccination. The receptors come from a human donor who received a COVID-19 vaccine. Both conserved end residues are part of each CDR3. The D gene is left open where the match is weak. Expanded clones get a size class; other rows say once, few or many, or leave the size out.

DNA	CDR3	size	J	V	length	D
TGTGCCAGCAGCTTGGAGGGGGAAAGGGAAAACACCATATATTTT	CASSLEGERENTIYF	-	TRBJ1-3	TRBV5-8	15	-
TGCGCCAGCAGCCCAGGGACAGTCTCTAATGAAAAACTGTTTTTT	CASSPGTVSNEKLFF	few	TRBJ1-4	TRBV4-1	15	TRBD1
TGCGCCAGCAGCTCAACGGGCGGAACTGAGACCCAGTACTTC	CASSSTGGTETQYF	-	TRBJ2-5	TRBV5-1	14	-
TGTGCCAGCAGACCTGGCGCCGGGGAGCTGTTTTTT	CASRPGAGELFF	-	TRBJ2-2	TRBV6-2/TRBV6-3	12	-
TGTGCCAGCAGTCCGTGGGACGGCGAAAAACTGTTTTTT	CASSPWDGEKLFF	-	TRBJ1-4	TRBV12-3/TRBV12-4	13	-
TGTGCCAGCAGCCCCGGGACTAGCGGGACAGATACGCAGTATTTT	CASSPGTSGTDTQYF	-	TRBJ2-3	TRBV3-1/TRBV3-2	15	TRBD2
TGTGCCAGCAGCTTAGTACTAGCGGGACTAGAGACCCAGTACTTC	CASSLVLAGLETQYF	-	TRBJ2-5	TRBV7-9	15	TRBD2
TGTGCCAGCAGCTTATTTGGGGTGCCCACCAGCTCCTACGAGCAGTACTTC	CASSLFGVPTSSYEQYF	-	TRBJ2-7	TRBV7-2	17	-
TGCGCCAGCAGCCCCAAGGGGGAGACCCAGTACTTC	CASSPKGETQYF	-	TRBJ2-5	TRBV5-1	12	-
TGTGCCAGCAGCACCCCGGACCGGGGGGTCGCTGAAGCTTTCTTT	CASSTPDRGVAEAFF	-	TRBJ1-1	TRBV5-4	15	-
TGCAGTGCTAGTCTGGGGGGCTCTGGAAACACCATATATTTT	CSASLGGSGNTIYF	-	TRBJ1-3	TRBV20-1	14	-
TGTGCCAGCAGACTCCTAGCGGGTGTCTACGAGCAGTACTTC	CASRLLAGVYEQYF	-	TRBJ2-7	TRBV27	14	TRBD2
TGCGCCAGCAGCCCGACCGCGAATGAGCAGTTCTTC	CASSPTANEQFF	-	TRBJ2-1	TRBV5-1	12	-
TGTGCCAGCATGGAGAACCACCTACCCACAGATACGCAGTATTTT	CASMENHLPTDTQYF	-	TRBJ2-3	TRBV5-4	15	-
TGTGCCAGCAGTTACCGACAGGGTTCGTCCTACGAGCAGTACTTC	CASSYRQGSSYEQYF	-	TRBJ2-7	TRBV6-5	15	TRBD1
TGCGCCAGCGACCCCGGAGTAGCGGCCTTCTCCTACAATGAGCAGTTCTTC	CASDPGVAAFSYNEQFF	-	TRBJ2-1	TRBV5-1	17	-
TGTGCCAGCAGTTACGGGCGGGAGAACACCGGGGAGCTGTTTTTT	CASSYGRENTGELFF	few	TRBJ2-2	TRBV6-5	15	-
TGTGCCAGCAGTGAAGAGGCCCGGGGACTAGTCATTACAGATACGCAGTATTTT	CASSEEARGLVITDTQYF	-	TRBJ2-3	TRBV6-1	18	TRBD2
TGCAGCGTTGGATACAGTGAAGCTTTCTTT	CSVGYSEAFF	-	TRBJ1-1	TRBV29-1	10	-
TGTGCCAGCAGTTCCCGTGGACAGGGAGGAAACACCATATATTTT	CASSSRGQGGNTIYF	-	TRBJ1-3	TRBV6-6	15	TRBD1
TGTGCCAGCAGCTCACGTCATGAGCAGTTCTTC	CASSSRHEQFF	-	TRBJ2-1	TRBV5-6	11	-
TGCGCCAGCAGCTCAATTGGACAGGGCCTGAAAGCTTTCTTT	CASSSIGQGLKAFF	-	TRBJ1-1	TRBV5-1	14	TRBD1
TGTGCCAGTAGTATAGTCGGGAGGGCAATTTATGAGCAGTTCTTC	CASSIVGRAIYEQFF	-	TRBJ2-1	TRBV19	15	TRBD2
TGCGCCAGCAGCCAGGAGCCAAACTATGGCTACACCTTC	CASSQEPNYGYTF	once	TRBJ1-2	TRBV5-1	13	-
TGCGCCAGCAGCTTGAGTCCAGGGACCTATGGCTACACCTTC	CASSLSPGTYGYTF	-	TRBJ1-2	TRBV5-1	14	-
TGTGCCAGCAGCAAACAGGGTCGGGCTTTCTTT	CASSKQGRAFF	-	TRBJ1-1	TRBV12-3/TRBV12-4	11	-